The clone carrying this T cell receptor beta chain has more than one count but fewer than ten. Time point: newly diagnosed GD, antithyroid drugs for less than 3 months. Isolated PBMC RNA provided the starting material for the TCR library. Patients with Graves' disease were diagnosed by American Thyroid Association guidelines. The CDR3 contains 9 residues. The V and J ends lost 4 bases and 3 bases respectively, with 0 bases between them. CDR1 DFQATT and CDR2 SNEGSKA come from the germline V gene (reference sequence). The data stem from a study of regulatory T cells in long-lasting Graves disease. CDR3 regions were amplified by Arm-PCR using iRepertoire HTBI primers to build TCR beta libraries. As originally analysed: Looking across samples, the authors found approximately 60 TRBV and some 13 TRBJ segments. Via MiXCR, TCRdb re-called the multiplex PCR reads, giving one row per CDR3 protein. The V and J calls and clone size are TCRdb's, not the authors'. The sample consists of roughly 500,000 distinct CDR3 sequences, roughly 15% of them appearing once.

The data were also submitted as part of a second study, on T cells in Graves' hyperthyroidism and ophthalmopathy. That paper notes: Separation of ophthalmopathy from stable hyperthyroidism was achieved by a 13 V-J model.

The chain uses TRBV20-1 and TRBJ1-1; D not resolved. The sequencing used peripheral blood mononuclear cells (PBMCs), collected at new diagnosis, from a patient treated with antithyroid drugs. The TCR sequence derives from a woman aged 45-65 years with Graves disease. The CDR3 loop reads CSANTEAFF. The CDR3 DNA follows: TGCAGTGCTAACACTGAAGCTTTCTTT.